These 4 T cell receptor beta chains share one sample of origin, sequenced in a study of blood T cells in healthy people across ages. Then a second PCR, running about 6 to 11 cycles, was carried out with a sample-barcoded 5' primer and a J-beta primer mix. TCRdb re-analysed the 5' RACE reads in MiXCR, keeping a single row per CDR3 protein. The data show about 720,000 distinct CDR3 sequences, around 25% seen once. The same specimen was also included in a second study, on T cells of mothers and their children.

The sample comprised blood. The receptors shown here come from a boy aged 10-17 years in good health.

This clonotype was seen more than once but under ten times. V is TRBV4-1 and J is TRBJ2-1, with a weak D call TRBD2 (6 bases). The germline V gene encodes CDR1 MGHRA and CDR2 YSYEKL. Trimming stripped 0 bases from V and 5 bases from J, with 11 bases between. This CDR3 has 15 amino acids. The CDR3 spells CASSQEQTRHNEQFF. The CDR3 DNA reads as TGCGCCAGCAGCCAAGAACAGACTAGACACAATGAGCAGTTCTTC.

The chain has TRBV29-1 and TRBJ1-1, with TRBD1 as a possible D gene (5 bases). Trimming left V 3 bases short and J 6 bases short, with 14 bases between. Per the germline V gene, CDR1 is SQVTM and CDR2 is ANQGSEA. The CDR3 length is 13 residues. CDR3 sequence: CSVEGTPEAEAFF. CDR3 nucleotide sequence: TGCAGCGTTGAGGGGACGCCCGAGGCTGAAGCTTTCTTT.

This clonotype was detected only a few times. The rearrangement joins TRBV13 to TRBJ2-3; no firm D call. The CDR3 length is 14 residues. CDR1 and CDR2 (germline): PRHDT, FYEKMQ (reference sequence). The V and J ends lost 0 bases and 6 bases respectively, with 10 bases between them. The CDR3 coding sequence is TGTGCCAGCAGCTTAGGTACGAGGTCGGATACGCAGTATTTT. Encoded protein: CASSLGTRSDTQYF.

V usage is TRBV6-4 and J usage is TRBJ2-1; possibly TRBD2 for D (7 bases). With 2 bases removed from V and 4 bases from J, the gap between germline ends came to 12 bases. The CDR3 is 15 amino acids. The germline gives CDR1 MRHNA, CDR2 SNTAGT. Here the CDR3 DNA reads TGTGCCAGCAGTGACAGGGGGGGAGGATACAATGAGCAGTTCTTC. This gives the protein CASSDRGGGYNEQFF.